The 17 T cell receptor beta chains in this list originate from one sample, sequenced in a study of blood T cell repertoires in COVID-19. The method was immunoSEQ multiplex PCR; TCRdb's version includes in-frame clones alone and lacks a portion of them. The sample shows more than 450,000 clones, around 87% of them seen only once. Sequencing used PBMCs or T cells enriched from blood (not recorded which). The source is a woman aged 18-35 years who had recovered from COVID-19.

The rearrangement joins TRBV7-2 to TRBJ1-2; 8 nucleotides line up with TRBD1. With V trimmed by 5 bases and J by 4 bases, 6 bases remained unmatched. Germline loops: CDR1 SGHTA, CDR2 FQGNSA. The CDR3 totals 14 residues. CDR3 bases: TGTGCCAGCAGCGTCGGACAGGGAATCTATGGCTACACCTTC. It translates to CASSVGQGIYGYTF. The full variable domain, its missing parts supplied by reference TRBV7-2 and TRBJ1-2, is GAGVSQSPSNKVTEKGKDVELRCDPISGHTALYWYRQSLGQGLEFLIYFQGNSAPDKSGLPSDRFSAERTGGSVSTLTIQRTQQEDSAVYLCASSVGQGIYGYTFGSGTRLTVV.

The chain is built from TRBV4-1 and TRBJ1-1; TRBD1 is a possible D gene (5 bases). Trimming took 4 bases from V and 1 from J, leaving 13 bases between them. The CDR3 totals 15 residues. Germline V gene sequence: CDR1 MGHRA, CDR2 YSYEKL. The CDR3 coding sequence is TGCGCCAGCAGCCGCGCGTCAGGGCCGAACACTGAAGCTTTCTTT. Its protein is CASSRASGPNTEAFF.

The chain links TRBV25-1 to TRBJ1-2; D call uncertain. Germline V gene lookup returns CDR1 MGHDK and CDR2 SYGVNS. V was shortened by 4 bases and J by 4 bases, with 10 bases between the two germline ends. This CDR3 is 13 amino acids long. The CDR3 here is CASSAGSAYGYTF. The CDR3 bases are TGTGCCAGCAGTGCCGGGTCGGCCTATGGCTACACCTTC.

J is TRBJ1-1 and V is TRBV5-6; unclear D gene. The CDR3 runs 12 residues. Trimming stripped 0 bases from V and 3 bases from J, with 3 bases between. Germline V gives CDR1 SGHDT, CDR2 YYEEEE. DNA for the CDR3: TGTGCCAGCAGCTTGGTAGACACTGAAGCTTTCTTT. This codes for CASSLVDTEAFF. Based on the CDR3 plus reference TRBV5-6 and TRBJ1-1, the full variable domain is DAGVTQSPTHLIKTRGQQVTLRCSPKSGHDTVSWYQQALGQGPQFIFQYYEEEERQRGNFPDRFSGHQFPNYSSELNVNALLLGDSALYLCASSLVDTEAFFGQGTRLTVV.

On this clone: Other DNA sequences of this sample code for an identical CDR3. The V call is TRBV5-1, the J call TRBJ2-3; TRBD1 matches 7 bases. Germline assignment: CDR1 SGHRS and CDR2 YFSETQ. V lost 2 bases and J lost 3; bases outside the gene matches: 3. This CDR3 is 14 amino acids long. In DNA, the CDR3 is TGCGCCAGCAGCTTAAGACAGGGAACAGATACGCAGTATTTT. Its translation is CASSLRQGTDTQYF.

This chain links TRBV27 with TRBJ2-7; D gene unclear. Germline V gene data show CDR1 as MNHEY and CDR2 as SMNVEV (reference sequence). The CDR3 covers 13 residues. V was pared by 6 bases and J by 2 bases, with 11 bases between. The CDR3: CASRPSGAYEQYF. CDR3 bases: TGTGCCAGCAGGCCCTCCGGAGCCTACGAGCAGTACTTC.

The sample holds one count of this clone. The chain links TRBV6-5 to TRBJ1-3, with 8 bases aligning to TRBD1. Germline assignment: CDR1 MNHEY and CDR2 SVGAGI. V lost 4 bases to trimming and J lost 1 base; unmatched junction nucleotides: 6. The CDR3 is 16 amino acids. The CDR3 spells CASSSLRGQSGNTIYF. In nucleotides, the CDR3 is TGTGCCAGCAGTTCCCTCAGGGGGCAATCTGGAAACACCATATATTTT.

A note on this clone: This specimen includes other DNA sequences encoding the same CDR3. V usage is TRBV7-9 and J usage is TRBJ2-7, with 7 nucleotides matching TRBD1. The CDR3 totals 13 residues. Germline lookup yields CDR1 SEHNR and CDR2 FQNEAQ (reference sequence). Trimming took 6 bases from V and 3 from J; bases not matched to a gene: 5. The CDR3 bases are TGTGCCAGCAGTCTAGGGGGCCTCTACGAGCAGTACTTC. Translated: CASSLGGLYEQYF.

This rearrangement joins TRBV19 to TRBJ1-3; the match to TRBD1 covers 9 bases. The germline gives CDR1 LNHDA, CDR2 SQIVND (reference sequence). The junction had 8 bases not matched to a gene; V was cut back by 8 bases and J by 3 bases. This CDR3 region has 15 residues. The CDR3 DNA reads TGTGCCAGTTCCCTTACAGGGGGCCTTGGAAACACCATATATTTT. Residues: CASSLTGGLGNTIYF.

The V gene is TRBV27, the J gene TRBJ2-2, with 7 bases that match TRBD2. Per germline, CDR1 MNHEY and CDR2 SMNVEV (reference sequence). Trimming took 9 bases from V and 1 from J; bases not matched to a gene: 11. This CDR3 is 16 amino acids long. CDR3 bases: TGTGCCAGTCTATCCGGGGAGGGAGGGAACACCGGGGAGCTGTTTTTT. Protein sequence: CASLSGEGGNTGELFF.

The genes are TRBV28 and TRBJ1-2; D perhaps matches TRBD1 (5 bases). V was pared by 3 bases and J by 7 bases, with 15 bases between. Germline-derived CDR1 and CDR2 are MDHEN and SYDVKM. The CDR3 consists of 14 residues. The CDR3 sequence: CASSLATVQGGYTF. The CDR3 coding sequence is TGTGCCAGCAGTTTGGCGACAGTGCAGGGTGGCTACACCTTC.

The chain combines TRBV12-5 with TRBJ2-3; D perhaps matches TRBD2 (5 bases). The CDR3 has 16 residues. CDR1 and CDR2 (germline): LGHNT, FRNRAP. The V end lost 5 bases, the J end lost 2 bases, and 17 bases lay between the germline ends. The chain's CDR3 is CASGPRDPTNTDTQYF. CDR3 nucleotide sequence: TGTGCTAGTGGTCCTCGCGACCCGACTAACACAGATACGCAGTATTTT.

The rearrangement joins TRBV5-1 to TRBJ1-1; no clear D gene. The V and J ends lost 0 bases and 1 base respectively, with 7 bases between them. Germline CDR1 SGHRS, CDR2 YFSETQ. The CDR3 length is 14 residues. CDR3 in DNA: TGCGCCAGCAGCTTGGGCGAGGAGAACACTGAAGCTTTCTTT. Its protein is CASSLGEENTEAFF.

The chain links TRBV21-1 to TRBJ1-2; the listed D gene, TRBD1, was not tested against the DNA. TRBV21-1 corresponds to a pseudogene. The CDR3 is 14 residues long. As DNA, the CDR3 is TGTGCCAGCAGCAAACCGAACAGGGAACGGGGCTACACCTTC. This codes for CASSKPNRERGYTF.

J is TRBJ2-6 and V is TRBV5-1; possible D gene TRBD1, 6 bases. The V end lost 5 bases, the J end lost 0 bases, and 15 bases lay between the germline ends. The CDR3 is 17 amino acids. Germline V gives CDR1 SGHRS, CDR2 YFSETQ. CDR3 DNA: TGCGCCAGCAGTTATGGGCAGGGGTTCTCTGGGGCCAACGTCCTGACTTTC. Amino acid sequence: CASSYGQGFSGANVLTF.

This chain connects TRBV6-5 to TRBJ2-7; the D is unclear. The CDR3 consists of 16 residues. From germline, CDR1 is MNHEY and CDR2 SVGAGI. Trimming removed 2 bases at V and 3 bases at J, with 17 bases between. The CDR3: CASSYPLSRPYYEQYF. The CDR3 DNA is TGTGCCAGCAGTTACCCGCTGTCGCGGCCATACTACGAGCAGTACTTC.

CDR3 loop: CAWTQTGYNSPLHF. CDR3 nucleotides: TGTGCCTGGACCCAGACAGGTTATAATTCACCCCTCCACTTT. The rearrangement joins TRBV30 to TRBJ1-6, with D tentatively TRBD1 (6 bases). CDR1 GTSNPN and CDR2 SVGIG come from the germline V gene (reference sequence). V gave up 4 bases and J gave up 4 bases, with 11 bases separating them. This CDR3 is built from 14 residues.